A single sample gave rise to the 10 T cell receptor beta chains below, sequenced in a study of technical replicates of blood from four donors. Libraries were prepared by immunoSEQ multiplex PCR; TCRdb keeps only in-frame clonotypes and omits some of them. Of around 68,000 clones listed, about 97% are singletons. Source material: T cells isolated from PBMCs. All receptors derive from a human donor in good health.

The CDR3 loop is CASTGQLWGEQYF. DNA of the CDR3: TGTGCCAGTACCGGACAGCTCTGGGGGGAGCAGTACTTC. This sequence joins TRBV19 and TRBJ2-7, with a tentative D call TRBD1 (6 bases). This CDR3 comprises 13 residues. Germline CDR1 is LNHDA and CDR2 is SQIVND (reference sequence). V was cut by 7 bases and J by 7 bases, with 17 bases left in between.

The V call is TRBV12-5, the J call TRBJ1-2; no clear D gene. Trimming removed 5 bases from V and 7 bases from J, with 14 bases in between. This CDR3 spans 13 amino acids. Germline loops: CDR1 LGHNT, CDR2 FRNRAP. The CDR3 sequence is CASGETRVGGYTF. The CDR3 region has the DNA TGTGCTAGTGGTGAAACACGGGTTGGTGGCTACACCTTC.

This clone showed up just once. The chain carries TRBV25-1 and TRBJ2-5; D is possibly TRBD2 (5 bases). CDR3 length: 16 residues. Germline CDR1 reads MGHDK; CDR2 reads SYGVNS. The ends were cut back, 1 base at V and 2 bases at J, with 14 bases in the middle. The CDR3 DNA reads TGTGCCAGCAGTGAATCGGCAACGGGGTATCAAGAGACCCAGTACTTC. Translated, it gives CASSESATGYQETQYF.

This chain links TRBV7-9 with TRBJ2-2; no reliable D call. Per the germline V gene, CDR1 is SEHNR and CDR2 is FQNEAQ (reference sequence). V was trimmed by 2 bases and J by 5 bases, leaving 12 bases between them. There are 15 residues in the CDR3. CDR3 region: CASSLLELRTGELFF. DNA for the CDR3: TGTGCCAGCAGCTTACTAGAACTTAGAACCGGGGAGCTGTTTTTT.

The CDR3 DNA is TGTGCCAGCAGTTTGCTAGCGGGAGGGCCTATTGATACGCAGTATTTT. Translation gives CASSLLAGGPIDTQYF. The rearrangement joins TRBV27 to TRBJ2-3; 12 bases map to TRBD2. This CDR3 is built from 16 residues. J gave up 6 bases and V 3 bases, and 7 bases lay outside the gene matches. CDR1 is MNHEY, CDR2 SMNVEV, per germline (reference sequence).

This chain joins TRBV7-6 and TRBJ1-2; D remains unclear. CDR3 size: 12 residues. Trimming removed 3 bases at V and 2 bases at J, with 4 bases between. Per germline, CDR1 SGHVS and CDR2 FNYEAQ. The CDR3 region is CASSFINYGYTF. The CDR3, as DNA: TGTGCCAGCAGCTTTATAAACTATGGCTACACCTTC.

The CDR3 protein is CACDSRQGLIQYF. The CDR3 DNA sequence: TGTGCCTGTGATTCAAGACAGGGCCTCATTCAGTACTTC. The V call is TRBV30, the J call TRBJ2-7, with 7 bases lining up with TRBD1. The closer fit of TRBJ2-4 to the DNA end suggests the J call may be wrong. CDR1 GTSNPN and CDR2 SVGIG come from the germline V gene (reference sequence). The length of the CDR3 is 13 residues.

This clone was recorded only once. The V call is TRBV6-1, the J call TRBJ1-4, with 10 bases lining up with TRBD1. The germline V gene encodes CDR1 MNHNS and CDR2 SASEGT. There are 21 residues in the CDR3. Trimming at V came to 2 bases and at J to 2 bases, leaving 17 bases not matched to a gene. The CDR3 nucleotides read TGTGCCAGCAGTGAAAGGGGGCCGGGACAGGGGTATCTCCCGACTAATGAAAAACTGTTTTTT. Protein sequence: CASSERGPGQGYLPTNEKLFF.

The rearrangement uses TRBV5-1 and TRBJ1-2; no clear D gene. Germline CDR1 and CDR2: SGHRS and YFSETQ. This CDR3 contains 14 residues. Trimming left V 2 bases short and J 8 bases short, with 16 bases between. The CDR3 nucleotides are TGCGCCAGCAGCTTAGTGGAGTTGACGGGGGGCTACACCTTC. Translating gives CASSLVELTGGYTF.

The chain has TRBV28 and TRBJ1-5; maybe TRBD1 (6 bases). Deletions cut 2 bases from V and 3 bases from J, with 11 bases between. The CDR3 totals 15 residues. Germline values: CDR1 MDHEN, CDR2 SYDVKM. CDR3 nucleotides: TGTGCCAGCAGTTTACTGGGGGCCCACAATCAGCCCCAGCATTTT. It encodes CASSLLGAHNQPQHF. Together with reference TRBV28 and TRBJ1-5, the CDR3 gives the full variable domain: DVKVTQSSRYLVKRTGEKVFLECVQDMDHENMFWYRQDPGLGLRLIYFSYDVKMKEKGDIPEGYSVSREKKERFSLILESASTNQTSMYLCASSLLGAHNQPQHFGDGTRLSIL.